This T cell receptor beta chain was captured in a study of blood T cell repertoires in COVID-19. As originally analysed: Amplification of reference gene primers was used by the study to estimate nucleated cell counts. The table came from immunoSEQ multiplex PCR; TCRdb's copy has only in-frame clones and leaves some out. V, J and clone size are those of that table, while D and trimming were read from the DNA. The repertoire includes approximately 100,000 clones, more than 70% of them detected once, and about 24% sits in the top ten. Sequencing was carried out using peripheral blood. This clonotype was sampled from a man between 65 and 79 years old with acute or convalescent COVID-19.

This chain's CDR3 is CASSLRLNEQFF. DNA of the CDR3: TGTGCCAGCAGCTTACGGTTGAATGAGCAGTTCTTC. J is TRBJ2-1 and V is TRBV7-6; D is uncertain. Germline lookup yields CDR1 SGHVS and CDR2 FNYEAQ. The CDR3 has 12 amino acids. V was shortened by 2 bases and J by 7 bases, with 6 bases between the two germline ends.